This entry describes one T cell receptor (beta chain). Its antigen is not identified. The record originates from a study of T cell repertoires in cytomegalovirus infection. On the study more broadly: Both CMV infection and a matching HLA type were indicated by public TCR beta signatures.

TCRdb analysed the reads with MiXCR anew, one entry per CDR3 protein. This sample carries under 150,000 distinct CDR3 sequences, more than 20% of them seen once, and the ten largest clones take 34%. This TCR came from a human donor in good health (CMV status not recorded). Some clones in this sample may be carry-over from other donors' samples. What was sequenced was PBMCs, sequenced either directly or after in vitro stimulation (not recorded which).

CDR3 nucleotides: TGCGCCAGCAGCCGTCTGGGGGAGAGCTCCTACGAGCAGTACGTC. Protein: CASSRLGESSYEQYV. The chain employs TRBV5-1 and TRBJ2-7; D possibly uses TRBD1 or TRBD2 (5 bases each). Trimming stripped 4 bases from V and 0 bases from J, with 14 bases between. Germline V CDR1 and CDR2: SGHRS, YFSETQ. The CDR3 is 15 residues long.